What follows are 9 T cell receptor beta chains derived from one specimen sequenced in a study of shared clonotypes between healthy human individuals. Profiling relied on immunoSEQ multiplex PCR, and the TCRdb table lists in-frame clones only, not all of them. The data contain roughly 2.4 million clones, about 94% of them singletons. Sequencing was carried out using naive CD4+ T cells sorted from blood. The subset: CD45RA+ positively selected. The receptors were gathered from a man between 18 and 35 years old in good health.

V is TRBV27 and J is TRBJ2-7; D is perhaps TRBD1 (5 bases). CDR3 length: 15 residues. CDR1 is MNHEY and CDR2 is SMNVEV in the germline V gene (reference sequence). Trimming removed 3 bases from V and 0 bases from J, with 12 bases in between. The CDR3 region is CASSLGLPSSYEQYF. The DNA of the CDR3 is TGTGCCAGCAGTTTGGGGCTGCCGAGCTCCTACGAGCAGTACTTC.

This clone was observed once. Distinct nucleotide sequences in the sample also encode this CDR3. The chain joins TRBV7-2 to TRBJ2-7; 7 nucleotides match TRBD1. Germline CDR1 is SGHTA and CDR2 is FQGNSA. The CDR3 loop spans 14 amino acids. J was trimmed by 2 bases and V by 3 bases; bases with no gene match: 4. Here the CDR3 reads CASSLNRGAYEQYF. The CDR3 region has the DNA TGTGCCAGCAGCTTGAACAGGGGAGCCTACGAGCAGTACTTC.

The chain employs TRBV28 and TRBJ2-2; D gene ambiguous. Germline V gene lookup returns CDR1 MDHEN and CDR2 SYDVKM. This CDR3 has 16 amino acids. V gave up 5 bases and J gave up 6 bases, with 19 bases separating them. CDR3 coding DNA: TGTGCCAGCAGTGACAATTCCGGACCTAGTTCCGGGGAGCTGTTTTTT. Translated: CASSDNSGPSSGELFF.

The CDR3 DNA sequence: TGTGCCAGCAGTGAGCTAAAAGGAGAGCTGTTTTTT. Translation: CASSELKGELFF. V usage is TRBV6-1 and J usage is TRBJ1-4; the D is unclear. V gave up 3 bases and J gave up 14 bases, with 13 bases separating them. CDR1 and CDR2 from the germline V gene are MNHNS and SASEGT. This CDR3 comprises 12 residues.

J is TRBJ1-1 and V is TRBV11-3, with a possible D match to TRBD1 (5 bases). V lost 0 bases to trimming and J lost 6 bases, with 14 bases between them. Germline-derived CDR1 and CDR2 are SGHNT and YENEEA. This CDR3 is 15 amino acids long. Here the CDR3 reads CASSLDRQGGAEAFF. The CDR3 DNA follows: TGTGCCAGCAGCTTAGACCGGCAGGGAGGCGCTGAAGCTTTCTTT.

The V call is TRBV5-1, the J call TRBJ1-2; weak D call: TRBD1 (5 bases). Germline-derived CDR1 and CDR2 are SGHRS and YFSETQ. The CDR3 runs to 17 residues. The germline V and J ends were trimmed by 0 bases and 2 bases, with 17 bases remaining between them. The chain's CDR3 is CASSLAGGAGSNYGYTF. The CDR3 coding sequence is TGCGCCAGCAGCTTGGCGGGAGGGGCAGGATCGAACTATGGCTACACCTTC.

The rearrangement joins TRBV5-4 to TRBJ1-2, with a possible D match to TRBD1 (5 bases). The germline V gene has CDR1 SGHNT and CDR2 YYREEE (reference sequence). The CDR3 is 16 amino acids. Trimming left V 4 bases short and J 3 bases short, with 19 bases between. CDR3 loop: CASSPGGGNGYYGYTF. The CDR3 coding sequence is TGTGCCAGCAGCCCGGGCGGGGGAAACGGGTACTATGGCTACACCTTC.

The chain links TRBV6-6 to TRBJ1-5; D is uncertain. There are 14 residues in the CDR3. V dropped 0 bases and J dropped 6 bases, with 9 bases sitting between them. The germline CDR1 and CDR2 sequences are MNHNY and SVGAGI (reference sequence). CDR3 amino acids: CASSYSGRSQPQHF. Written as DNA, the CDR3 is TGTGCCAGCAGTTACTCTGGTAGGAGTCAGCCCCAGCATTTT.

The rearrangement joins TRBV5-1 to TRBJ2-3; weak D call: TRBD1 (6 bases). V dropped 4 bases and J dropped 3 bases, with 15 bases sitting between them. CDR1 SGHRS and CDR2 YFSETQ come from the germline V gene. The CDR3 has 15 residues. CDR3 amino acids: CASSAQGVGTDTQYF. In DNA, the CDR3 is TGCGCCAGCAGCGCACAGGGAGTGGGGACAGATACGCAGTATTTT.